This T cell receptor (beta chain) was obtained from a study of T cells expressing NK-cell markers. Study overall: Of eight sequenced donors, seven were HCMV-seropositive and one HCMV-seronegative.

TCRdb re-called the 5' RACE reads; every CDR3 protein appears as one record, without DNA. Recorded for this sample: 130,000 to 150,000 distinct CDR3 sequences. Germline CDR1 and CDR2: LNHDA and SQIVND (reference sequence). The CDR3 has 12 residues. The material sequenced was blood T cells: a sorted CD56 or NKG2C T cell subset, CD4+ or CD8+ T cells, or bulk PBMC T cells (not recorded which). The TCR was taken from a man aged 18-30 years in good health. V is TRBV19 and J is TRBJ1-1; TCRdb reports TRBD1, a call that lacks DNA to check it against. The CDR3 reads CASSIRGTEAFF.